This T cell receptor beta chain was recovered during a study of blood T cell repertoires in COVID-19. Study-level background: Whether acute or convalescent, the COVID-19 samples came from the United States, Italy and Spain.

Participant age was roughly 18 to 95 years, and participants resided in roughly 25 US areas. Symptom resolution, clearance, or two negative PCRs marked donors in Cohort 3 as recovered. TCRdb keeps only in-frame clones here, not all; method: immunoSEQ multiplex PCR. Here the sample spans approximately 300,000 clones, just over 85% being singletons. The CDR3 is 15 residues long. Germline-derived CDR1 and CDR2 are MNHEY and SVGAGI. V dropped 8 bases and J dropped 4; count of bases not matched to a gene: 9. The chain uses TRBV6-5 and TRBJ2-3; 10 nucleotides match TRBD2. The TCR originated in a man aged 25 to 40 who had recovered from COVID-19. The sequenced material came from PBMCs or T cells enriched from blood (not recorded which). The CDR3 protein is CASERASGSADTQYF. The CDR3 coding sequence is TGTGCCAGCGAAAGGGCTAGCGGGAGTGCAGATACGCAGTATTTT.